A single sample is the source of the 30 T cell receptor beta chains below, sequenced in a study of cytotoxic CD8 clonotypes in ibrutinib-treated CLL (TCRdb year 2021). The meaning of the sample's time point label: progressive disease on ibrutinib. Receptor amplification or capture employed the immunoSEQ multiplex PCR assay. Held by TCRdb, this immuneACCESS table contains in-frame sequences only and omits some clones. Under half of the omission traces to an unresolved V gene where checked; the cause of the rest is unknown. The sample records 35,000 or so clones, 71% of which are singletons. The top ten clones comprise 16% of the sample. The input for sequencing was PBMCs, taken at disease progression, from a patient treated with ibrutinib. The receptors were gathered from a human donor with chronic lymphocytic leukemia.

The chain links TRBV6-6 to TRBJ1-1, with D uncertain. The V gene's germline CDR1 is MNHNY and CDR2 SVGAGI (reference sequence). V lost 7 bases and J 0 bases, leaving 12 bases between the germline ends. This CDR3 has 14 residues. CDR3 DNA sequence: TGTGCCAGCACCGTACAGAGCCTGAACACTGAAGCTTTCTTT. Translating gives CASTVQSLNTEAFF.

This clone was found a few times. The chain uses TRBV6-5 and TRBJ1-6; a possible D gene is TRBD1 (5 bases). With 6 bases removed from V and 11 bases from J, the gap between germline ends came to 14 bases. The V gene's germline CDR1 is MNHEY and CDR2 SVGAGI. The CDR3 covers 13 residues. The CDR3 is CASSQPGQPPLHF. The CDR3 coding sequence is TGTGCCAGCAGCCAACCGGGGCAGCCACCCCTCCACTTT.

This clone was seen a few times. The J gene is TRBJ2-1, the V gene TRBV12-5; 10 bases match TRBD2. The trim removed 0 bases at V and 9 bases at J, leaving 5 bases unmatched. The CDR3 is 15 amino acids. Looked up from germline, CDR1 is LGHNT and CDR2 is FRNRAP. The DNA of the CDR3 is TGTGCTAGTGGTTTGGTACTAGCGGGGTCGGGTGAGCAGTTCTTC. Its translation is CASGLVLAGSGEQFF.

The chain links TRBV19 to TRBJ2-7; weak D call: TRBD1 (6 bases). The germline V and J ends were trimmed by 2 bases and 1 base, with 6 bases remaining between them. This CDR3 contains 13 residues. Germline assignment: CDR1 LNHDA and CDR2 SQIVND (reference sequence). CDR3 in amino acids: CASSIQGSYEQYF. CDR3 nucleotides: TGTGCCAGTAGTATACAGGGGTCCTACGAGCAGTACTTC.

This sequence joins TRBV6-6 and TRBJ2-7, with TRBD1 identical over 9 bases. Per the germline V gene, CDR1 is MNHNY and CDR2 is SVGAGI (reference sequence). The CDR3 runs to 14 residues. V gave up 5 bases and J gave up 3 bases; unmatched junction bases: 5. The CDR3: CASSRTGEYYEQYF. Here the CDR3 DNA reads TGTGCCAGCAGTCGGACAGGGGAATACTACGAGCAGTACTTC.

V usage is TRBV5-4 and J usage is TRBJ1-4; D is unresolved. The CDR3 loop spans 16 amino acids. Germline V CDR1 and CDR2: SGHNT, YYREEE (reference sequence). The V end lost 0 bases, the J end lost 3 bases, and 12 bases lay between the germline ends. CDR3 DNA: TGTGCCAGCAGCTTGGCCACGGGTAGTTCTAATGAAAAACTGTTTTTT. Its protein product is CASSLATGSSNEKLFF.

This clone turned up a few times. The chain recombines TRBV11-2 with TRBJ1-1, with a tentative D call TRBD1 (5 bases). Germline CDR1 is SGHAT and CDR2 is FQNNGV. Trimming took off 1 base at V and 0 bases at J, with 15 bases between the two ends. The CDR3 is 17 residues long. CDR3 DNA sequence: TGTGCCAGCAGCTTAGCCAGGGAATCCCTCATGAACACTGAAGCTTTCTTT. Translating it yields CASSLARESLMNTEAFF.

The chain recombines TRBV2 with TRBJ1-2; D is unclear. The V gene lost 4 bases and the J gene lost 1 base, with 7 bases spanning the gap. Germline lookup yields CDR1 SNHLY and CDR2 FYNNEI. This CDR3 has 13 amino acids. CDR3 in amino acids: CASSVMGNYGYTF. The CDR3 DNA reads as TGTGCCAGCAGTGTGATGGGTAACTATGGCTACACCTTC.

The chain's CDR3 is CAISVGGRKVEAFF. CDR3 nucleotide sequence: TGTGCCATCAGCGTGGGGGGGCGGAAGGTTGAAGCTTTCTTT. The chain is built from TRBV10-3 and TRBJ1-1; possibly TRBD1 for D (6 bases). V shed 6 bases and J shed 7 bases, with 18 bases lying between them. Germline CDR1 ENHRY, CDR2 SYGVKD. The CDR3 sequence is 14 residues long.

The V gene is TRBV15, the J gene TRBJ2-5; the D gene is possibly TRBD1 (6 bases). Per the germline V gene, CDR1 is LNHNV and CDR2 is YYDKDF (reference sequence). CDR3 length: 14 amino acids. Trimming took 5 bases from V and 9 from J, leaving 19 bases between them. The DNA for the CDR3 is TGTGCCACCAGCCTCCGGGACACGGGTCAGGCCCAGTACTTC. Translation gives CATSLRDTGQAQYF.

The CDR3 sequence is CASSIPRTGYGYTF. CDR3 nucleotides: TGTGCCAGTAGTATTCCCCGGACAGGCTATGGCTACACCTTC. The genes are TRBV19 and TRBJ1-2; TRBD1 aligns across 7 bases. Losses at the gene ends were 3 bases for V and 4 bases for J; bases not matched to a gene: 5. This CDR3 comprises 14 residues. Germline V CDR1 and CDR2: LNHDA, SQIVND (reference sequence). The entire variable domain, with the rest obtained from reference TRBV19 and TRBJ1-2, is as follows: DGGITQSPKYLFRKEGQNVTLSCEQNLNHDAMYWYRQDPGQGLRLIYYSQIVNDFQKGDIAEGYSVSREKKESFPLTVTSAQKNPTAFYLCASSIPRTGYGYTFGSGTRLTVV.

CDR3 loop: CASSLPGAGYEQYF. CDR3 nucleotide sequence: TGCGCCAGCAGCTTACCAGGGGCGGGCTACGAGCAGTACTTC. The chain uses TRBV5-1 and TRBJ2-7; D possibly corresponds to TRBD1 (6 bases). Trimming took off 2 bases at V and 3 bases at J, with 12 bases between the two ends. This CDR3 region has 14 residues. Germline assignment: CDR1 SGHRS and CDR2 YFSETQ.

The gene calls are TRBV5-4 and TRBJ2-2; the D gene could be TRBD1 or TRBD2 (6 bases each). Germline V gene data show CDR1 as SGHNT and CDR2 as YYREEE (reference sequence). CDR3 length: 15 residues. Trimming shortened V by 4 bases and J by 1 base, and 11 bases separated the two germline ends. CDR3 sequence (DNA): TGTGCCAGCAGCGCGGGACACATGAACACCGGGGAGCTGTTTTTT. Its translation is CASSAGHMNTGELFF.

V gene TRBV18 combines with J gene TRBJ1-1; D is possibly TRBD1 (5 bases). Trimming shortened V by 1 base and J by 3 bases, and 12 bases separated the two germline ends. Germline CDR1 KGHSH, CDR2 LQKENI. The CDR3 contains 15 residues. The CDR3 DNA is TGTGCCAGCTCACCACTTCGGGACGTGGACACTGAAGCTTTCTTT. It codes for CASSPLRDVDTEAFF.

The chain couples TRBV29-1 to TRBJ2-7, with D possibly matching TRBD2 (6 bases). Trimming took off 5 bases at V and 0 bases at J, with 14 bases between the two ends. The CDR3 has 14 residues. Per the germline V gene, CDR1 is SQVTM and CDR2 is ANQGSEA. The CDR3 protein is CSVYAGTGSYEQYF. DNA for the CDR3: TGCAGCGTTTATGCCGGGACTGGCTCCTACGAGCAGTACTTC.

The CDR3 region is CASSPGTGIREQYF. The DNA for the CDR3 is TGTGCCAGCTCACCCGGGACAGGGATCCGCGAGCAGTACTTC. The V and J genes are TRBV18 and TRBJ2-7; 9 nucleotides match TRBD1. V dropped 3 bases and J dropped 6; count of bases not matched to a gene: 6. CDR1 KGHSH and CDR2 LQKENI come from the germline V gene. This CDR3 is built from 14 residues.

This chain connects TRBV6-5 to TRBJ2-3, with TRBD2 identical over 12 bases. In germline, CDR1 is MNHEY, CDR2 SVGAGI. The length of the CDR3 is 15 residues. J was trimmed by 1 base and V by 8 bases; bases with no gene match: 4. CDR3: CASRLAGGGTDTQYF. CDR3 DNA: TGTGCCAGCCGTCTAGCGGGGGGGGGCACAGATACGCAGTATTTT.

This clone was detected only once. The gene calls are TRBV2 and TRBJ2-5; no firm D call. Germline V CDR1 and CDR2: SNHLY, FYNNEI. The V gene lost 6 bases and the J gene lost 2 bases, with 13 bases spanning the gap. There are 14 residues in the CDR3. In nucleotides, the CDR3 is TGTGCCAGCAGCGAAAGACCCTGGCAAGAGACCCAGTACTTC. Translated: CASSERPWQETQYF.

This clone has just a few counts. The CDR3 coding sequence is TGTGCCACCAGCTCTCGGACAGGGAGGCTCGGGGAGCTGTTTTTT. Translating gives CATSSRTGRLGELFF. This chain connects TRBV15 to TRBJ2-2; 8 nucleotides match TRBD1. The CDR3 contains 15 residues. CDR1 LNHNV and CDR2 YYDKDF come from the germline V gene (reference sequence). V lost 5 bases to trimming and J lost 7 bases; unmatched junction nucleotides: 9.

The chain combines TRBV2 with TRBJ1-5; unclear D gene. The CDR3 runs 14 residues. V dropped 6 bases and J dropped 1 base, with 10 bases sitting between them. The V gene's germline CDR1 is SNHLY and CDR2 FYNNEI. The CDR3 is CASSGVSSNQPQHF. The CDR3 region has the DNA TGTGCCAGCAGCGGGGTATCGAGCAATCAGCCCCAGCATTTT.

The gene calls are TRBV7-9 and TRBJ2-1, with unresolved D. This CDR3 has 11 amino acids. Germline loops: CDR1 SEHNR, CDR2 FQNEAQ (reference sequence). V lost 3 bases and J 8 bases, leaving 5 bases between the germline ends. For the CDR3, the DNA is TGTGCCAGCAGCTTGAAGGATGAGCAGTTCTTC. This codes for CASSLKDEQFF.

The V call is TRBV19, the J call TRBJ2-1; the D gene is possibly TRBD1 (5 bases). Trimming took off 7 bases at V and 5 bases at J, with 24 bases between the two ends. CDR1 is LNHDA and CDR2 is SQIVND in the germline V gene (reference sequence). CDR3 size: 17 residues. The DNA for the CDR3 is TGTGCCAGTACCGCAAACCATGGGGCAGGGCGGAACAATGAGCAGTTCTTC. Translation gives CASTANHGAGRNNEQFF.

This CDR3 reads CASSQQGAAYNEQFF. The CDR3 coding sequence is TGTGCCAGCAGTCAACAGGGGGCAGCCTACAATGAGCAGTTCTTC. The genes are TRBV6-4 and TRBJ2-1; 9 nucleotides line up with TRBD1. Germline CDR1 MRHNA, CDR2 SNTAGT. V was clipped by 5 bases and J by 2 bases; unmatched bases: 4. This CDR3 contains 15 residues.

V usage is TRBV5-3 and J usage is TRBJ2-7; 7 bases are shared with TRBD1. TRBV5-3 is classed as an ORF, of uncertain function. Trimming at V came to 7 bases and at J to 5 bases, leaving 15 bases not matched to a gene. The CDR3 is 15 residues long. CDR3 sequence (DNA): TGTGCCAGAGCTTCATCGACGGGACAGTTTAACGAGCAGTACTTC. Its protein is CARASSTGQFNEQYF.

The V and J genes are TRBV5-1 and TRBJ2-4, with D perhaps being TRBD1 or TRBD2 (5 bases each). The CDR3 covers 13 residues. CDR1 SGHRS and CDR2 YFSETQ come from the germline V gene. Trimming pared 0 bases from V and 8 bases from J, leaving 9 bases between. The CDR3 nucleotides are TGCGCCAGCAGCTTGGGACAGAGGGACATTCAGTACTTC. It encodes CASSLGQRDIQYF.

This clone came up once. For the CDR3, the DNA is TGCGCCAGCAGCCTGGACGGAGCTCCAATTTATGGCTACACCTTC. Encoded protein: CASSLDGAPIYGYTF. The gene calls are TRBV5-1 and TRBJ1-2; D is unresolved. The CDR3 loop spans 15 amino acids. Germline CDR1 and CDR2: SGHRS and YFSETQ. V dropped 4 bases and J dropped 5 bases, with 18 bases sitting between them.

The chain joins TRBV4-1 to TRBJ2-7; 11 bases map to TRBD2. The V segment lost 2 bases and the J segment 4 bases; nucleotides outside the gene matches: 4. Germline values: CDR1 MGHRA, CDR2 YSYEKL. The CDR3 loop spans 15 amino acids. As DNA, the CDR3 is TGCGCCAGCAGCCAATATACTAGCGGGGGATACGAGCAGTACTTC. Translating gives CASSQYTSGGYEQYF.

V is TRBV9 and J is TRBJ1-3; 8 bases match TRBD1. With V trimmed by 0 bases and J by 0 bases, 5 bases remained unmatched. The length of the CDR3 is 17 residues. Germline V gene data show CDR1 as SGDLS and CDR2 as YYNGEE. The CDR3 region is CASSVGGTGNSGNTIYF. CDR3 bases: TGTGCCAGCAGCGTAGGAGGGACAGGAAACTCTGGAAACACCATATATTTT.

The gene calls are TRBV13 and TRBJ2-7; D not certain. Germline V gives CDR1 PRHDT, CDR2 FYEKMQ (reference sequence). CDR3 length: 13 residues. Trimming took off 5 bases at V and 2 bases at J, with 10 bases between the two ends. The CDR3 sequence is CASSPTDTYEQYF. The CDR3 nucleotides read TGTGCCAGCAGCCCCACTGACACCTACGAGCAGTACTTC. Together with reference TRBV13 and TRBJ2-7, the CDR3 gives the full variable domain: AAGVIQSPRHLIKEKRETATLKCYPIPRHDTVYWYQQGPGQDPQFLISFYEKMQSDKGSIPDRFSAQQFSDYHSELNMSSLELGDSALYFCASSPTDTYEQYFGPGTRLTVT.

V and J are TRBV15 and TRBJ1-2, with D possibly TRBD1 on 5 matching bases. Germline V lookup: CDR1 LNHNV, CDR2 YYDKDF (reference sequence). V shed 8 bases and J shed 7 bases, with 26 bases lying between them. The CDR3 totals 16 residues. The CDR3, as DNA: TGTGCCACCGCGGGGTTGCAGGGCTCATCTATCGGTGGCTACACCTTC. It yields the protein CATAGLQGSSIGGYTF.